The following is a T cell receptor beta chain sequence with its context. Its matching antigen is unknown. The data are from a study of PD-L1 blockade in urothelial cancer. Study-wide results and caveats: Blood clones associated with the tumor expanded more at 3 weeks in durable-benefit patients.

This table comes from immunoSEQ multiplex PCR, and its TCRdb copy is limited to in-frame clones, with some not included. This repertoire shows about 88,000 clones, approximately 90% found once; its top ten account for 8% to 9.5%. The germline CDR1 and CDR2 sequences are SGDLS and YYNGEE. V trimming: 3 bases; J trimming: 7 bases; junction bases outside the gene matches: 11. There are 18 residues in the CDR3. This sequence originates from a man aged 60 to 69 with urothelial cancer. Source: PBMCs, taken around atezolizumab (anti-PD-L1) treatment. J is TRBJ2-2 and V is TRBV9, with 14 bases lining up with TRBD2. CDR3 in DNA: TGTGCCAGCAGCGGGCCCGGGACTAGCGGGAGTGATAGCGGGGAGCTGTTTTTT. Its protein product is CASSGPGTSGSDSGELFF.